A single T cell receptor beta chain is shown here with its context. The protocol was immunoSEQ multiplex PCR, while the TCRdb copy is restricted to in-frame clones and leaves out a portion. The sample has roughly 310,000 clones; around 90% are singletons. The entry originates in a study of blood T cell repertoires in COVID-19. Study context: Italy, Spain and the United States were the sources of the convalescent and acute COVID-19 samples. Sample material is recorded as cDNA or gDNA derived from T cells, B-cell-depleted T cells, or PBMCs.

The germline V and J ends were trimmed by 10 bases and 3 bases, with 12 bases remaining between them. The CDR3 is made up of 12 amino acids. Germline assignment: CDR1 WSHSY and CDR2 SAAADI. Those enrolled in Seattle joined during active infection and were followed longitudinally afterward. The sequenced material came from peripheral blood. This TCR was recovered from a woman aged 30 to 39 with COVID-19, enrolled during active disease. This chain joins TRBV10-2 and TRBJ1-1; D remains unclear. DNA of the CDR3: TGCGCCACCTGGGCCAGGCACACTGAAGCTTTCTTT. Residues: CATWARHTEAFF.